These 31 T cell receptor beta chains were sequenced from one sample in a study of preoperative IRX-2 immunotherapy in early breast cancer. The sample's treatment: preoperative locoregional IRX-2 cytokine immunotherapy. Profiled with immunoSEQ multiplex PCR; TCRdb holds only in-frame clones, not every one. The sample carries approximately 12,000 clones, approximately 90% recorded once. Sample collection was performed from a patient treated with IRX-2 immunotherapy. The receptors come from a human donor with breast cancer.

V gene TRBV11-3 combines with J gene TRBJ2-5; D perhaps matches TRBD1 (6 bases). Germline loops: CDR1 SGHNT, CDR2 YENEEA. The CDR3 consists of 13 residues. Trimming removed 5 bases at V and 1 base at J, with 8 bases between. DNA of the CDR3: TGTGCCAGCAGCGCGGACAGCCAAGAGACCCAGTACTTC. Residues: CASSADSQETQYF.

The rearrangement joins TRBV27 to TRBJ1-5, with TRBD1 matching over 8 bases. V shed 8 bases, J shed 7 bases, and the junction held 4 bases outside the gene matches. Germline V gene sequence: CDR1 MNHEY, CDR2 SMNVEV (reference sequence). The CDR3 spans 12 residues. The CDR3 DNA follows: TGTGCCAGCTCAGCAGGGGGCCAGCCCCAGCATTTT. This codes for CASSAGGQPQHF.

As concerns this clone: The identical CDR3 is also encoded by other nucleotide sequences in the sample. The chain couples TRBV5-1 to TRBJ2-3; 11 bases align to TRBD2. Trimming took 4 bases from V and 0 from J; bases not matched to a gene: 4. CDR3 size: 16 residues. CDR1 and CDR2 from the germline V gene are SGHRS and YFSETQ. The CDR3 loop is CASSLGTSGSTDTQYF. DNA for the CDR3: TGCGCCAGCAGCCTGGGGACTAGCGGTAGCACAGATACGCAGTATTTT.

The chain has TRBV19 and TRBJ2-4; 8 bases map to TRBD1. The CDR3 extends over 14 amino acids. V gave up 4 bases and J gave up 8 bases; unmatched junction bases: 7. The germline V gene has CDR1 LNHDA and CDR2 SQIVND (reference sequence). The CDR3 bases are TGTGCCAGTAGTAACAGGGGGGTTGGCGACATTCAGTACTTC. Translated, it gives CASSNRGVGDIQYF.

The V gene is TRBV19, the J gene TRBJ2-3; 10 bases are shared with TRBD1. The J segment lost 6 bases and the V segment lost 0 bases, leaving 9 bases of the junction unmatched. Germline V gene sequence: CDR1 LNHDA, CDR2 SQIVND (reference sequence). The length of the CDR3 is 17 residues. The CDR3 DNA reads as TGTGCCAGTAGTATAGAACATTTGGACAGGGGGATGGATACGCAGTATTTT. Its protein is CASSIEHLDRGMDTQYF.

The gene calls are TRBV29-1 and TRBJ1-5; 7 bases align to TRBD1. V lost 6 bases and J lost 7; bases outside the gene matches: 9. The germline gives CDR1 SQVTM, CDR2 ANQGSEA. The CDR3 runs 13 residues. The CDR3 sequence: CSVGQGVGQPQHF. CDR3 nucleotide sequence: TGCAGCGTAGGGCAGGGGGTTGGACAGCCCCAGCATTTT.

The CDR3 DNA reads TGTGCCAGCAGAACCGGGACTAGCGGTTACTACGAGCAGTACGTC. Residues: CASRTGTSGYYEQYV. The chain employs TRBV6-5 and TRBJ2-7; TRBD2 agrees at 11 bases. CDR1 is MNHEY, CDR2 SVGAGI, per germline. V was clipped by 6 bases and J by 3 bases; unmatched bases: 7. The CDR3 consists of 15 residues.

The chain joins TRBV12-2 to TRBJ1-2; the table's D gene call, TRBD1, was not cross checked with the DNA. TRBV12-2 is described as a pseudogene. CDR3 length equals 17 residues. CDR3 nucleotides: TGTGCAAGTCGCCTCATTTTTAACAGGGGGGCGAGCTATGGCTACACCTTC. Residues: CASRLIFNRGASYGYTF.

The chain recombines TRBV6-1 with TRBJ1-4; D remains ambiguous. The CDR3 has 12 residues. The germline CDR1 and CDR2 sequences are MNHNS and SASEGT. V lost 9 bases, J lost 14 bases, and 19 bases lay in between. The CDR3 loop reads CASGTDLVGLFF. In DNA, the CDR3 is TGTGCCAGTGGTACAGACCTAGTGGGTCTGTTTTTT.

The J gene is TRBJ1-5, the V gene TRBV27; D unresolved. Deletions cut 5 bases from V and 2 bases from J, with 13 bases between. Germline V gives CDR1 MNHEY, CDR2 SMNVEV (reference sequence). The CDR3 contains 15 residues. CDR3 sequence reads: CASSADGRRNQPQHF. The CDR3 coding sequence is TGTGCCAGCAGTGCCGATGGGAGGCGCAATCAGCCCCAGCATTTT.

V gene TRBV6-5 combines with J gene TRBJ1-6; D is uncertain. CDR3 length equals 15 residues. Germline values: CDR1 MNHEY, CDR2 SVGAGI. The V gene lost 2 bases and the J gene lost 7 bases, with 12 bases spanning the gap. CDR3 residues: CASSYGEIGNSPLHF. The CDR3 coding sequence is TGTGCCAGCAGTTACGGGGAGATCGGAAATTCACCCCTCCACTTT.

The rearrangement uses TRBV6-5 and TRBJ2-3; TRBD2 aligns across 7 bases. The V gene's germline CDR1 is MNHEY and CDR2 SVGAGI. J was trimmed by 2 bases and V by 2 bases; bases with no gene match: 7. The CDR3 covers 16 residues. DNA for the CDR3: TGTGCCAGCAGTTACACTAGCGCGATACTCACAGATACGCAGTATTTT. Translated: CASSYTSAILTDTQYF.

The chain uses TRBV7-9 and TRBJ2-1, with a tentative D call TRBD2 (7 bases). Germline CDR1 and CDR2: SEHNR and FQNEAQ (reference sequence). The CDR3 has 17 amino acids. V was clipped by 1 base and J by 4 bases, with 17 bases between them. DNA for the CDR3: TGTGCCAGCAGCTTAGTGGGCGCGGGGGCCAGTTACAATGAGCAGTTCTTC. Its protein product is CASSLVGAGASYNEQFF.

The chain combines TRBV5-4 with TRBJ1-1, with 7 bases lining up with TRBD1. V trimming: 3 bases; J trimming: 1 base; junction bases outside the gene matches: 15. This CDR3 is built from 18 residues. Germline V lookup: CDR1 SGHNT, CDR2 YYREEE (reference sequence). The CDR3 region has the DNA TGTGCCAGCAGCTCTGAGCTCCGGGACAGCGGGACGAACACTGAAGCTTTCTTT. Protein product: CASSSELRDSGTNTEAFF.

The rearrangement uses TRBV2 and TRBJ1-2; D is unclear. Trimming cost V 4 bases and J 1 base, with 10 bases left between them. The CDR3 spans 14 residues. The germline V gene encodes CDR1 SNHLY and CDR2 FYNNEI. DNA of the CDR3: TGTGCCAGCAGTGGGGGAATTTTTAACTATGGCTACACCTTC. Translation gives CASSGGIFNYGYTF.

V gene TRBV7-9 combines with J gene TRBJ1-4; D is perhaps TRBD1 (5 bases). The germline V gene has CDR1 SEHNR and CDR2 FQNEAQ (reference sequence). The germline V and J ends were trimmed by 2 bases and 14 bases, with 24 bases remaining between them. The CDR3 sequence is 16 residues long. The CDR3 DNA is TGTGCCAGCAGCTTACCCGGGGGGACCATGATCCAGGGTCTGTTTTTT. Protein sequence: CASSLPGGTMIQGLFF.

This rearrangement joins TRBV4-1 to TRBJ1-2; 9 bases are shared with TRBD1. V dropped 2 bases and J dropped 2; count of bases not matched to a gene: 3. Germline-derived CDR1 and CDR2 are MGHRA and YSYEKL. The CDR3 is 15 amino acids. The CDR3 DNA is TGCGCCAGCAGCCAACCTGGGACAGGGAACTATGGCTACACCTTC. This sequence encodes CASSQPGTGNYGYTF.

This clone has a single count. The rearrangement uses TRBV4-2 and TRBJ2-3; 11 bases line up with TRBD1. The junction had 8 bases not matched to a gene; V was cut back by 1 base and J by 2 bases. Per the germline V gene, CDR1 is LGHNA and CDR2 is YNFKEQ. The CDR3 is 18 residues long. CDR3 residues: CASSQGLGTGGSTDTQYF. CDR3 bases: TGTGCCAGCAGCCAAGGTCTGGGGACAGGGGGTTCCACAGATACGCAGTATTTT.

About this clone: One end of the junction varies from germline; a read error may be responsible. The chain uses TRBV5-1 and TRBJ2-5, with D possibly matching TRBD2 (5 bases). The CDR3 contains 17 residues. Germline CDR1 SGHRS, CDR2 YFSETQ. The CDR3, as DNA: TGCGCCAGCAGTTTGGTTAGCGTGCCCGGAACACAAGAGACCCAGTACTTC. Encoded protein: CASSLVSVPGTQETQYF.

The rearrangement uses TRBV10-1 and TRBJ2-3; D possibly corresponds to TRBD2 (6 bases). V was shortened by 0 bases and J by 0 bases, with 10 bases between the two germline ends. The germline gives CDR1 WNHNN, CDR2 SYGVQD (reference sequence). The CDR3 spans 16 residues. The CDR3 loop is CASSESSGESTDTQYF. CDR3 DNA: TGCGCCAGCAGTGAGTCTTCGGGGGAGAGCACAGATACGCAGTATTTT.

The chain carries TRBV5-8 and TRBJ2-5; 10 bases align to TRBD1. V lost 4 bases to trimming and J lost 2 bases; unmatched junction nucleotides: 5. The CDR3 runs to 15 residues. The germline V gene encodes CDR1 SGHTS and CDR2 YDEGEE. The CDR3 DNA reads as TGTGCCAGCAGCCGACAGGGGGCTCTTCAAGAGACCCAGTACTTC. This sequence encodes CASSRQGALQETQYF. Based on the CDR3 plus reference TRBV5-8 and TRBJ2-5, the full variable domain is EAGVTQSPTHLIKTRGQQATLRCSPISGHTSVYWYQQALGLGLQFLLWYDEGEERNRGNFPPRFSGRQFPNYSSELNVNALELEDSALYLCASSRQGALQETQYFGPGTRLLVL.

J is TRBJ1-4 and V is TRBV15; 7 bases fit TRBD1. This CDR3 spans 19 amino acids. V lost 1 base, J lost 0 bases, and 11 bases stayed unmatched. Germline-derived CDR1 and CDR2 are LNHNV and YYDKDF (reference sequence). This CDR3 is CATSRALRQGHATNEKLFF. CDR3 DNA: TGTGCCACCAGCAGAGCTCTAAGACAGGGACATGCAACTAATGAAAAACTGTTTTTT.

The CDR3: CASRGLPSSYNEQFF. The CDR3 DNA follows: TGTGCCAGTCGAGGACTCCCGAGCTCCTACAATGAGCAGTTCTTC. The genes are TRBV28 and TRBJ2-1, with a possible D match to TRBD2 (5 bases). V was clipped by 9 bases and J by 0 bases, with 15 bases between them. The CDR3 has 15 amino acids. Germline CDR1 is MDHEN and CDR2 is SYDVKM.

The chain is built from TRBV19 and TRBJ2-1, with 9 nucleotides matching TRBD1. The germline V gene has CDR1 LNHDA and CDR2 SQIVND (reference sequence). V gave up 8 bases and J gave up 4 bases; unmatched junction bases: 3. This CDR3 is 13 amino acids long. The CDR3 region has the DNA TGTGCCAGTGCGACAGGGGGGTACAATGAGCAGTTCTTC. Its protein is CASATGGYNEQFF.

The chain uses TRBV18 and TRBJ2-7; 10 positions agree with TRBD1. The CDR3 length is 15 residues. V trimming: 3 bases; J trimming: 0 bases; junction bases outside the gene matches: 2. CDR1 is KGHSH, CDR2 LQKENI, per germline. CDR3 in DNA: TGTGCCAGCTCACCCGGGACAGGGGTCTCCTACGAGCAGTACGTC. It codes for CASSPGTGVSYEQYV.

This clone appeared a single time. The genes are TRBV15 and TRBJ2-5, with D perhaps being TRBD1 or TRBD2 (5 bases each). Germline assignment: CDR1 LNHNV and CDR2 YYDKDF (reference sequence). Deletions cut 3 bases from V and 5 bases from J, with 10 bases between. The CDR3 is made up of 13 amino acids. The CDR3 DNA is TGTGCCACCAGCAGTGATGGGACCGAGACCCAGTACTTC. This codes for CATSSDGTETQYF.

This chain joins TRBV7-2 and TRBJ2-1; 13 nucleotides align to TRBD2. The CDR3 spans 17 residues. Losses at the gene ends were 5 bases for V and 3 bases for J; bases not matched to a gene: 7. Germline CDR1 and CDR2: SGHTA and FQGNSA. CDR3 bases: TGTGCCAGCAGCCGACTTCGGACTAGCGGGGGCTACAATGAGCAGTTCTTC. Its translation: CASSRLRTSGGYNEQFF.

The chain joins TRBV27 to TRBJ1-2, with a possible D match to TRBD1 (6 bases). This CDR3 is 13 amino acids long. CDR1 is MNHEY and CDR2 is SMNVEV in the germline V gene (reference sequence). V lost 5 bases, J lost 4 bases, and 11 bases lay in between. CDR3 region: CASSGQNGYGYTF. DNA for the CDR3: TGTGCCAGCAGTGGACAGAACGGCTATGGCTACACCTTC.

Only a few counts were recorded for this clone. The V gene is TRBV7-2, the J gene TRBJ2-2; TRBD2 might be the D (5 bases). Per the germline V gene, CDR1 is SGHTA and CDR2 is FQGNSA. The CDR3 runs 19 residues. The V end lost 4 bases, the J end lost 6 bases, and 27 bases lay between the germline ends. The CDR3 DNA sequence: TGTGCCAGCAGCTCCTTATGGGGTATGACGGTTACGGGATCCGGGGAGCTGTTTTTT. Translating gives CASSSLWGMTVTGSGELFF.

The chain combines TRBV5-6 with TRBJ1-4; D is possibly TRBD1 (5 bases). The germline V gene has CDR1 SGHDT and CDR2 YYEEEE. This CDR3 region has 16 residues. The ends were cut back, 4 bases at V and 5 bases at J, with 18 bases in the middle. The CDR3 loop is CASSRGGFRVNEKLFF. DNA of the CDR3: TGTGCCAGCAGCCGGGGCGGTTTCAGGGTAAATGAAAAACTGTTTTTT. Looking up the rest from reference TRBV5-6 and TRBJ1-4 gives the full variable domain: DAGVTQSPTHLIKTRGQQVTLRCSPKSGHDTVSWYQQALGQGPQFIFQYYEEEERQRGNFPDRFSGHQFPNYSSELNVNALLLGDSALYLCASSRGGFRVNEKLFFGSGTQLSVL.

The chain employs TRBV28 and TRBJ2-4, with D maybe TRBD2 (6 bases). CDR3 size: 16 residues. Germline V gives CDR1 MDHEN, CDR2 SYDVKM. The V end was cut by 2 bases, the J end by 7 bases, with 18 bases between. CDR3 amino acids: CASSLAQGRRANIQYF. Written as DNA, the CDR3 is TGTGCCAGCAGTTTAGCGCAGGGACGGAGGGCTAACATTCAGTACTTC.